Below are 27 T cell receptor beta chains sequenced from a single sample in a study of cytomegalovirus exposure and HLA in healthy donors. Primers included in the PCR were 60 Vbeta and 13 Jbeta primers. Method: immunoSEQ multiplex PCR; TCRdb's copy keeps in-frame clones and lacks some. In the table there are about 180,000 clones, 84% of which are singletons. The sequencing sample was made of PBMCs. These TCRs come from a man between 18 and 35 years old in good health and CMV-seronegative.

The chain links TRBV10-3 to TRBJ2-3, with 7 bases aligning to TRBD2. Germline V gene data show CDR1 as ENHRY and CDR2 as SYGVKD. The CDR3 runs to 13 residues. Trimming at V came to 6 bases and at J to 4 bases, leaving 4 bases not matched to a gene. The CDR3 is CAIRGLRADTQYF. The DNA of the CDR3 is TGTGCCATCAGGGGACTACGCGCAGATACGCAGTATTTT.

The gene calls are TRBV7-2 and TRBJ1-2; 8 bases fit TRBD1. Trimming cost V 5 bases and J 8 bases; bases outside gene matches: 4. The germline V gene has CDR1 SGHTA and CDR2 FQGNSA. This CDR3 is 12 amino acids long. The CDR3 sequence: CASSAGGYGYTF. The CDR3 nucleotides read TGTGCCAGCAGCGCAGGGGGCTACGGCTACACCTTC.

This chain connects TRBV5-5 to TRBJ2-7, with 7 bases matching TRBD1. V gave up 4 bases and J gave up 5 bases; unmatched junction bases: 9. Germline V gene lookup returns CDR1 SGHKS and CDR2 YYEKEE (reference sequence). The CDR3 consists of 14 residues. Here the CDR3 DNA reads TGTGCCAGCAGCGCCGGGACAGCGCTCAACGAGCAGTACTTC. Its translation: CASSAGTALNEQYF.

This chain uses TRBV19 with TRBJ1-2; D unclear. V was trimmed by 8 bases and J by 3 bases, leaving 10 bases between them. Germline CDR1 and CDR2: LNHDA and SQIVND (reference sequence). The CDR3 spans 12 residues. In DNA form, the CDR3 reads TGTGCCAGTCAACAGCCGGACTATGGCTACACCTTC. This gives the protein CASQQPDYGYTF.

This clone was seen a handful of times. The chain is built from TRBV5-4 and TRBJ1-3; 8 bases agree with TRBD1. The germline V gene encodes CDR1 SGHNT and CDR2 YYREEE (reference sequence). Trimming cost V 3 bases and J 2 bases; bases outside gene matches: 7. This CDR3 is built from 16 residues. CDR3 in amino acids: CASSSDPTGAGNTIYF. CDR3 nucleotide sequence: TGTGCCAGCAGCTCCGACCCGACAGGGGCTGGAAACACCATATATTTT.

The chain uses TRBV27 and TRBJ2-7; 12 bases agree with TRBD2. The CDR3 loop spans 19 amino acids. V lost 6 bases and J lost 3; bases outside the gene matches: 18. In germline, CDR1 is MNHEY, CDR2 SMNVEV (reference sequence). The DNA for the CDR3 is TGTGCCAGCAGCCCCAGACCCCTAGCGGGAGGGCCCTTACGCTACGAGCAGTACTTC. Its protein product is CASSPRPLAGGPLRYEQYF.

J is TRBJ2-3 and V is TRBV4-1, with 8 bases identical to TRBD2. V was pared by 3 bases and J by 6 bases, with 2 bases of the junction left unmatched. This CDR3 has 13 amino acids. Per the germline V gene, CDR1 is MGHRA and CDR2 is YSYEKL. CDR3: CASSQREADTQYF. The CDR3 bases are TGCGCCAGCAGCCAGCGGGAGGCGGATACGCAGTATTTT.

Only one count was recorded for this clone. V gene TRBV28 combines with J gene TRBJ2-1; weak D call: TRBD2 (6 bases). This CDR3 spans 14 amino acids. In germline, CDR1 is MDHEN, CDR2 SYDVKM. V gave up 8 bases and J gave up 3 bases, with 14 bases separating them. CDR3 loop: CASAAGPIYNEQFF. In DNA form, the CDR3 reads TGTGCCAGCGCGGCGGGACCTATCTACAATGAGCAGTTCTTC.

The chain employs TRBV19 and TRBJ1-1, with TRBD1 matching 9 bases. Germline V CDR1 and CDR2: LNHDA, SQIVND (reference sequence). After removal of 5 bases from V and 8 bases from J, the junction contained 12 bases not matched to a gene. The CDR3 length is 15 residues. CDR3 loop: CASSPRDRVNLEAFF. CDR3 nucleotide sequence: TGTGCCAGTAGTCCCAGGGACAGGGTTAACCTGGAAGCTTTCTTT. Based on the CDR3 plus reference TRBV19 and TRBJ1-1, the full variable domain is DGGITQSPKYLFRKEGQNVTLSCEQNLNHDAMYWYRQDPGQGLRLIYYSQIVNDFQKGDIAEGYSVSREKKESFPLTVTSAQKNPTAFYLCASSPRDRVNLEAFFGQGTRLTVV.

This chain links TRBV30 with TRBJ1-5, with D unresolved. Germline CDR1 and CDR2: GTSNPN and SVGIG (reference sequence). V was cut by 1 base and J by 6 bases, with 10 bases left in between. CDR3 length: 13 amino acids. The CDR3 here is CAWSAQVLQPQHF. The CDR3 DNA reads as TGTGCCTGGAGTGCTCAGGTTCTTCAGCCCCAGCATTTT.

The J gene is TRBJ2-3, the V gene TRBV11-2; D perhaps matches TRBD2 (6 bases). Germline V gene sequence: CDR1 SGHAT, CDR2 FQNNGV. Trimming took off 5 bases at V and 2 bases at J, with 14 bases between the two ends. The CDR3 spans 15 residues. CDR3 sequence reads: CASSLLLATTDTQYF. In nucleotides, the CDR3 is TGTGCCAGCAGCCTCCTACTAGCAACCACAGATACGCAGTATTTT.

The chain employs TRBV14 and TRBJ2-7; D gene uncertain. CDR3 length equals 13 residues. Trimming shortened V by 3 bases and J by 2 bases, and 8 bases separated the two germline ends. Germline CDR1 and CDR2: SGHDN and FVKESK. The CDR3 bases are TGTGCCAGCAGCCAGTTTAATACCTACGAGCAGTACTTC. Encoded protein: CASSQFNTYEQYF. Variable domain in full (rest from reference TRBV14 and TRBJ2-7): EAGVTQFPSHSVIEKGQTVTLRCDPISGHDNLYWYRRVMGKEIKFLLHFVKESKQDESGMPNNRFLAERTGGTYSTLKVQPAELEDSGVYFCASSQFNTYEQYFGPGTRLTVT.

The chain joins TRBV5-5 to TRBJ2-1; TRBD2 matches 7 bases. J gave up 0 bases and V 4 bases, and 7 bases lay outside the gene matches. The germline CDR1 and CDR2 sequences are SGHKS and YYEKEE (reference sequence). The CDR3 has 16 residues. This CDR3 reads CASSRWGGSSYNEQFF. The CDR3 DNA follows: TGTGCCAGCAGCCGATGGGGGGGAAGCTCCTACAATGAGCAGTTCTTC.

This chain links TRBV12-5 with TRBJ2-2; TRBD1 aligns across 9 bases. J lost 5 bases, V lost 7 bases, and 5 bases had no gene match. The germline V gene encodes CDR1 LGHNT and CDR2 FRNRAP. The CDR3 has 14 residues. The CDR3 here is CASDRGRGTGELFF. The CDR3 DNA follows: TGTGCTAGTGACAGGGGGCGAGGAACCGGGGAGCTGTTTTTT.

The genes are TRBV5-5 and TRBJ1-1, with 8 positions matching TRBD1. Germline V gives CDR1 SGHKS, CDR2 YYEKEE (reference sequence). Trimming removed 4 bases from V and 5 bases from J; junction bases left unmatched: 10. The CDR3 is 15 amino acids. The CDR3 region is CASSQGQGALTEAFF. CDR3 DNA sequence: TGTGCCAGCAGCCAAGGGCAGGGGGCTTTGACTGAAGCTTTCTTT.

The chain couples TRBV6-1 to TRBJ2-3; possibly TRBD2 for D (6 bases). Trimming left V 3 bases short and J 1 base short, with 11 bases between. Germline values: CDR1 MNHNS, CDR2 SASEGT. The CDR3 is made up of 15 amino acids. CDR3 sequence: CASSDGGSGTDTQYF. The CDR3 nucleotides are TGTGCCAGCAGTGACGGGGGTAGCGGCACAGATACGCAGTATTTT.

The rearrangement uses TRBV11-3 and TRBJ2-5, with D maybe TRBD2 (6 bases). In germline, CDR1 is SGHNT, CDR2 YENEEA. The V end was cut by 5 bases, the J end by 3 bases, with 16 bases between. This CDR3 spans 15 amino acids. CDR3: CASSRGRGTEETQYF. CDR3 in DNA: TGTGCCAGCAGCCGTGGGCGGGGTACGGAAGAGACCCAGTACTTC.

The chain joins TRBV11-3 to TRBJ2-5, with D possibly being TRBD2 (5 bases). There are 12 residues in the CDR3. Between the trimmed V and J ends, which lost 0 bases and 12 bases, there was a span of 11 bases. CDR1 and CDR2 from the germline V gene are SGHNT and YENEEA. CDR3 DNA sequence: TGTGCCAGCAGCTTAGATCGGGGTTTGGAGTACTTC. This gives the protein CASSLDRGLEYF.

This chain joins TRBV29-1 and TRBJ2-3; D call uncertain. V gave up 7 bases and J gave up 1 base, with 6 bases separating them. The CDR3 spans 11 residues. From germline, CDR1 is SQVTM and CDR2 ANQGSEA. The CDR3 nucleotides read TGCAGCGCGACTCGCACAGATACGCAGTATTTT. Translated, it gives CSATRTDTQYF.

The J gene is TRBJ1-2, the V gene TRBV7-8, with TRBD1 as a possible D gene (5 bases). Deletions cut 2 bases from V and 0 bases from J, with 16 bases between. CDR1 and CDR2 (germline): SGHVS, FQNEAQ. There are 17 residues in the CDR3. For the CDR3, the DNA is TGTGCCAGCAGCTTAAAAAACATCAGGGTAGCTAACTATGGCTACACCTTC. This translates into CASSLKNIRVANYGYTF.

This clone was counted between two and nine times. The chain combines TRBV7-9 with TRBJ1-3; TRBD1 matches at 10 bases. The J segment lost 0 bases and the V segment lost 4 bases, leaving 9 bases of the junction unmatched. The CDR3 length is 18 residues. Germline V gene data show CDR1 as SEHNR and CDR2 as FQNEAQ (reference sequence). The CDR3 reads CASSSWTGGKLSGNTIYF. In DNA form, the CDR3 reads TGTGCCAGCAGCTCTTGGACAGGGGGTAAACTCTCTGGAAACACCATATATTTT.

A single count supports this clone. The chain has TRBV6-6 and TRBJ2-2; D is possibly TRBD1 (5 bases). The CDR3 runs to 16 residues. Germline assignment: CDR1 MNHNY and CDR2 SVGAGI (reference sequence). V lost 0 bases, J lost 4 bases, and 12 bases lay in between. The CDR3 loop reads CASSYSGQGITGELFF. The DNA of the CDR3 is TGTGCCAGCAGTTACTCGGGGCAGGGAATCACCGGGGAGCTGTTTTTT.

The J gene is TRBJ2-7, the V gene TRBV5-4; 10 positions match TRBD2. Trimming removed 4 bases from V and 7 bases from J; junction bases left unmatched: 2. Germline V gives CDR1 SGHNT, CDR2 YYREEE (reference sequence). There are 12 residues in the CDR3. CDR3 in DNA: TGTGCCAGCAGCGGGGGACTAGCGGAGCAGTACTTC. Translation gives CASSGGLAEQYF.

The chain uses TRBV19 and TRBJ1-2, with TRBD1 matching over 10 bases. The CDR3 runs to 18 residues. V lost 4 bases and J lost 0; bases outside the gene matches: 11. Germline-derived CDR1 and CDR2 are LNHDA and SQIVND (reference sequence). The CDR3 DNA sequence: TGTGCCAGTAGTACTACCCGGGACAGGGGATTAGCTAACTATGGCTACACCTTC. It encodes CASSTTRDRGLANYGYTF.

The chain combines TRBV11-2 with TRBJ1-1, with D perhaps TRBD1 (5 bases). Germline CDR1 is SGHAT and CDR2 is FQNNGV. This CDR3 has 14 residues. With 1 base removed from V and 7 bases from J, the gap between germline ends came to 13 bases. CDR3 in amino acids: CASSLARYGGEAFF. For the CDR3, the DNA is TGTGCCAGCAGCTTAGCAAGGTACGGGGGTGAAGCTTTCTTT.

The chain recombines TRBV29-1 with TRBJ2-1; D call uncertain. CDR3 length equals 13 residues. Between the trimmed V and J ends, which lost 1 base and 7 bases, there was a span of 11 bases. Germline CDR1 and CDR2: SQVTM and ANQGSEA. In DNA form, the CDR3 reads TGCAGCGTTGAAGGACAACCCAGGAATGAGCAGTTCTTC. Translation gives CSVEGQPRNEQFF.

This sequence joins TRBV6-1 and TRBJ2-3, with D tentatively TRBD2 (6 bases). The V end lost 4 bases, the J end lost 5 bases, and 16 bases lay between the germline ends. The CDR3 sequence is 15 residues long. Per germline, CDR1 MNHNS and CDR2 SASEGT. CDR3 nucleotides: TGTGCCAGCAGTGGACCCATGCGGGGAAAAGATACGCAGTATTTT. It encodes CASSGPMRGKDTQYF.